The 26 T cell receptor beta chains below were found in one sample sequenced in a study of beta chain features in type 1 diabetes. Findings of the study overall: Shorter TCRB CDR3s, moderately but significantly so, were found in Type 1 diabetes patients in all four CD4+ subsets.

These TCRs' antigens remain unknown. Expressed TCRB transcripts were sequenced after all isolated RNA was converted to cDNA. Clones were read by immunoSEQ multiplex PCR, and TCRdb kept only the in-frame ones, dropping some. This table has 150,000 or so clones, roughly 63% appearing once. Sample: naive CD4+ T cells from blood. These receptors were taken from a man aged 25 to 45 with type 1 diabetes.

As to this clone: Other DNA sequences in this sample translate to the same CDR3. The gene calls are TRBV29-1 and TRBJ2-7, with TRBD1 identical over 9 bases. The CDR3 covers 13 residues. Germline V gene data show CDR1 as SQVTM and CDR2 as ANQGSEA. The trim removed 6 bases at V and 5 bases at J, leaving 8 bases unmatched. CDR3 residues: CSVPGQGIHEQYF. The CDR3 nucleotides read TGCAGCGTACCGGGACAGGGAATCCACGAGCAGTACTTC.

This clone was seen only a few times. This chain links TRBV29-1 with TRBJ2-3; a weak D match, TRBD2 (5 bases). The CDR3 is made up of 12 amino acids. V shed 1 base and J shed 6 bases, with 8 bases lying between them. The germline gives CDR1 SQVTM, CDR2 ANQGSEA. DNA for the CDR3: TGCAGCGTTGAAGTGGTAGCGGATACGCAGTATTTT. Amino acid sequence: CSVEVVADTQYF.

This clone was detected a few times. V and J are TRBV14 and TRBJ2-7; 8 bases are shared with TRBD1. In germline, CDR1 is SGHDN, CDR2 FVKESK. The length of the CDR3 is 15 residues. J gave up 1 base and V 1 base, and 3 bases lay outside the gene matches. The CDR3: CASSQGQGRSYEQYF. The CDR3 DNA reads as TGTGCCAGCAGCCAAGGACAGGGGAGGTCCTACGAGCAGTACTTC.

This clone was observed a few times. The CDR3 loop is CASSVAGYQETQYF. The CDR3 DNA reads as TGTGCCAGCAGCGTAGCGGGGTACCAAGAGACCCAGTACTTC. This chain links TRBV9 with TRBJ2-5; the D gene is possibly TRBD2 (5 bases). V was pared by 0 bases and J by 0 bases, with 6 bases between. The CDR3 runs 14 residues. Germline CDR1 SGDLS, CDR2 YYNGEE.

The chain combines TRBV7-9 with TRBJ1-5; D unclear. Germline V gene data show CDR1 as SEHNR and CDR2 as FQNEAQ (reference sequence). CDR3 length: 14 residues. V gave up 1 base and J gave up 7 bases, with 11 bases separating them. Here the CDR3 DNA reads TGTGCCAGCAGCTTAGAGGGCATTCGGCAGCCCCAGCATTTT. This translates into CASSLEGIRQPQHF.

The chain joins TRBV9 to TRBJ1-2; D call uncertain. The V and J ends lost 0 bases and 5 bases respectively, with 14 bases between them. This CDR3 contains 15 residues. The germline V gene has CDR1 SGDLS and CDR2 YYNGEE. The CDR3 DNA sequence: TGTGCCAGCAGCGTAGATCCGGACCAGGCATATGGCTACACCTTC. Encoded protein: CASSVDPDQAYGYTF.

This chain joins TRBV10-3 and TRBJ2-7; either TRBD1 or TRBD2 may fit D (5 bases each). Germline loops: CDR1 ENHRY, CDR2 SYGVKD. Trimming pared 4 bases from V and 3 bases from J, leaving 10 bases between. This CDR3 has 13 residues. The CDR3 nucleotides read TGTGCCATCAGTGCAGAGGGGATCTACGAGCAGTACTTC. It is translated as CAISAEGIYEQYF.

This sequence joins TRBV29-1 and TRBJ2-1; 12 bases line up with TRBD1. Trimming took 7 bases from V and 7 from J; bases not matched to a gene: 11. This CDR3 comprises 15 residues. Germline loops: CDR1 SQVTM, CDR2 ANQGSEA. CDR3 DNA: TGCAGCGCCCACGGCGGGACAGGGGGCTGGAATGAGCAGTTCTTC. Protein sequence: CSAHGGTGGWNEQFF.

The chain uses TRBV29-1 and TRBJ2-7, with 9 bases that match TRBD1. Germline CDR1 reads SQVTM; CDR2 reads ANQGSEA. The length of the CDR3 is 17 residues. Trimming at V came to 4 bases and at J to 3 bases, leaving 16 bases not matched to a gene. The CDR3 DNA follows: TGCAGCGTTGTCCCGCGGCGAGGGACAGGGTCAAACTACGAGCAGTACTTC. It encodes CSVVPRRGTGSNYEQYF.

Only a few counts were recorded for this clone. This rearrangement joins TRBV9 to TRBJ2-1, with TRBD1 matching 11 bases. Germline CDR1 SGDLS, CDR2 YYNGEE. J was trimmed by 1 base and V by 2 bases; bases with no gene match: 2. The CDR3 covers 16 residues. The CDR3: CASSVGQGVSYNEQFF. The CDR3 DNA reads TGTGCCAGCAGCGTGGGACAGGGGGTATCCTACAATGAGCAGTTCTTC.

This chain joins TRBV6-5 and TRBJ1-6; 8 bases align to TRBD1. This CDR3 contains 16 residues. J was trimmed by 7 bases and V by 0 bases; bases with no gene match: 5. In germline, CDR1 is MNHEY, CDR2 SVGAGI. CDR3 DNA sequence: TGTGCCAGCAGTTACTCTCCGGGACAGGTGAATTCACCCCTCCACTTT. The encoded protein is CASSYSPGQVNSPLHF.

This chain joins TRBV5-6 and TRBJ2-5; weak D call: TRBD1 (6 bases). V was pared by 0 bases and J by 4 bases, with 7 bases between. The CDR3 extends over 13 amino acids. CDR1 and CDR2 (germline): SGHDT, YYEEEE. DNA for the CDR3: TGTGCCAGCAGCTTGGGAGGGGGAGAGACCCAGTACTTC. The encoded protein is CASSLGGGETQYF.

This clone was counted between two and nine times. The chain has TRBV29-1 and TRBJ1-6, with unresolved D. The germline gives CDR1 SQVTM, CDR2 ANQGSEA. This CDR3 is 12 amino acids long. Deletions cut 0 bases from V and 18 bases from J, with 15 bases between. CDR3 sequence (DNA): TGCAGCGTTGAAGATCTTCTCGGACGGCGCCACTTT. Protein: CSVEDLLGRRHF.

V and J are TRBV30 and TRBJ2-1; 13 nucleotides line up with TRBD2. The CDR3 is 15 residues long. Looked up from germline, CDR1 is GTSNPN and CDR2 is SVGIG (reference sequence). With V trimmed by 4 bases and J by 7 bases, 7 bases remained unmatched. The CDR3 DNA reads TGTGCCTGGATGAAAGCGGGACTAGCGGGAAATGAGCAGTTCTTC. Its translation is CAWMKAGLAGNEQFF.

The rearrangement uses TRBV18 and TRBJ2-7; the D is unclear. CDR3 length: 13 residues. Germline CDR1 is KGHSH and CDR2 is LQKENI. Trimming removed 1 base at V and 1 base at J, with 5 bases between. CDR3 protein: CASSPQGSYEQYF. DNA of the CDR3: TGTGCCAGCTCACCACAAGGGTCCTACGAGCAGTACTTC.

The J gene is TRBJ2-3, the V gene TRBV10-3; no firm D call. The V and J ends lost 2 bases and 3 bases respectively, with 12 bases between them. CDR1 and CDR2 (germline): ENHRY, SYGVKD. The CDR3 is 15 amino acids. CDR3 in DNA: TGTGCCATCAGTGAGAAAGCCGTCGTGACAGATACGCAGTATTTT. Its translation: CAISEKAVVTDTQYF.

The rearrangement joins TRBV7-2 to TRBJ2-1; TRBD1 aligns across 10 bases. From germline, CDR1 is SGHTA and CDR2 FQGNSA. The length of the CDR3 is 16 residues. With 3 bases clipped from V and 6 bases from J, the junction kept 8 bases outside the gene matches. The CDR3 sequence: CASSFRQGALGNEQFF. CDR3 DNA: TGTGCCAGCAGCTTTCGACAGGGGGCTTTGGGCAATGAGCAGTTCTTC.

The V gene is TRBV4-3, the J gene TRBJ2-3, with TRBD1 matching over 7 bases. Losses at the gene ends were 1 base for V and 10 bases for J; bases not matched to a gene: 8. Germline CDR1 LGHNA, CDR2 YSLEER. The length of the CDR3 is 14 residues. The CDR3 DNA follows: TGCGCCAGCAGCCAAGTATCGTATGACAGGGCGCAGTATTTT. Encoded protein: CASSQVSYDRAQYF.

CDR3 region: CAWARLGAEQFF. The CDR3 coding sequence is TGTGCCTGGGCCCGGCTAGGGGCTGAGCAGTTCTTC. The chain employs TRBV30 and TRBJ2-1, with D perhaps matching TRBD1 (5 bases). CDR1 is GTSNPN, CDR2 SVGIG, per germline (reference sequence). The CDR3 length is 12 residues. V lost 5 bases, J lost 9 bases, and 14 bases lay in between.

The chain is built from TRBV5-1 and TRBJ2-3; perhaps TRBD2 as D (6 bases). The CDR3 runs 16 residues. The V end was cut by 0 bases, the J end by 2 bases, with 13 bases between. In germline, CDR1 is SGHRS, CDR2 YFSETQ. The CDR3 here is CASSLVAAGNTDTQYF. In DNA form, the CDR3 reads TGCGCCAGCAGCTTGGTGGCAGCGGGTAACACAGATACGCAGTATTTT. Full variable domain (missing parts from reference TRBV5-1 and TRBJ2-3): KAGVTQTPRYLIKTRGQQVTLSCSPISGHRSVSWYQQTPGQGLQFLFEYFSETQRNKGNFPGRFSGRQFSNSRSEMNVSTLELGDSALYLCASSLVAAGNTDTQYFGPGTRLTVL.

Points on this clone: This sample also contains other DNA sequences that code for the same CDR3. V is TRBV9 and J is TRBJ2-5; D remains ambiguous. Germline CDR1 and CDR2: SGDLS and YYNGEE. The CDR3 loop spans 14 amino acids. Trimming left V 0 bases short and J 1 base short, with 7 bases between. CDR3 residues: CASSVGGSQETQYF. The CDR3 bases are TGTGCCAGCAGCGTAGGGGGTTCCCAAGAGACCCAGTACTTC.

The chain has TRBV5-1 and TRBJ2-3, with D maybe TRBD1 (5 bases). The germline gives CDR1 SGHRS, CDR2 YFSETQ. This CDR3 is built from 17 residues. Between the trimmed V and J ends, which lost 1 base and 0 bases, there was a span of 15 bases. The CDR3 DNA sequence: TGCGCCAGCAGCTTGAATGGGGCCGTGTCTAGCACAGATACGCAGTATTTT. This encodes CASSLNGAVSSTDTQYF.

The rearrangement joins TRBV4-3 to TRBJ2-1; TRBD2 matches 12 bases. Unmatched junction bases numbered 6, after V lost 4 bases and J lost 8 bases. Germline CDR1 LGHNA, CDR2 YSLEER. The CDR3 runs 15 residues. CDR3: CASSPLAGGLDEQFF. CDR3 DNA: TGCGCCAGCAGCCCCCTAGCGGGGGGGCTGGATGAGCAGTTCTTC.

This clone has just a few counts. The chain links TRBV18 to TRBJ2-5; TRBD2 agrees at 8 bases. The V gene end was trimmed by 6 bases and the J gene end by 2 bases; junction bases not matched to a gene: 2. Germline lookup yields CDR1 KGHSH and CDR2 LQKENI. The CDR3 spans 13 residues. CDR3 amino acids: CASSSGEQETQYF. The CDR3 nucleotides are TGTGCCAGCTCTAGCGGGGAACAAGAGACCCAGTACTTC.

With respect to this clone: Other DNA sequences in this specimen translate into the identical CDR3. The chain links TRBV7-2 to TRBJ2-3; no clear D. The germline V gene has CDR1 SGHTA and CDR2 FQGNSA. The V gene lost 3 bases and the J gene lost 2 bases, with 6 bases spanning the gap. The CDR3 spans 13 residues. This CDR3 is CASSLGSTDTQYF. The CDR3 coding sequence is TGTGCCAGCAGCTTGGGGTCCACAGATACGCAGTATTTT.

This clone came up a few times. This rearrangement joins TRBV5-1 to TRBJ2-3, with 12 bases identical to TRBD1. CDR1 is SGHRS and CDR2 is YFSETQ in the germline V gene. After removal of 3 bases from V and 9 bases from J, the junction contained 14 bases not matched to a gene. This CDR3 comprises 17 residues. The chain's CDR3 is CASSSLSPGQGAETQYF. CDR3 bases: TGCGCCAGCAGCTCCCTAAGCCCGGGACAGGGGGCTGAAACGCAGTATTTT.